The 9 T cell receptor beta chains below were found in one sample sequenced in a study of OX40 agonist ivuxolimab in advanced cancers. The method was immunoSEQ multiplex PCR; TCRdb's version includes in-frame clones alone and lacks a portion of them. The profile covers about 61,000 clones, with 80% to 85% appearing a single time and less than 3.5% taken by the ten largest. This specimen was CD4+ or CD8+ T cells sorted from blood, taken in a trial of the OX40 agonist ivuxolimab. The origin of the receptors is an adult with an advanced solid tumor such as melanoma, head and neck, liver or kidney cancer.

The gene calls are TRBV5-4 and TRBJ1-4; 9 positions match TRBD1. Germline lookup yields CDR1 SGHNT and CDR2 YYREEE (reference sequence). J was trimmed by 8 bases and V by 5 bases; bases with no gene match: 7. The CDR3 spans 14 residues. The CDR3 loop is CASRAGTGNEKLFF. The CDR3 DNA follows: TGTGCCAGCAGGGCCGGGACAGGGAACGAAAAACTGTTTTTT.

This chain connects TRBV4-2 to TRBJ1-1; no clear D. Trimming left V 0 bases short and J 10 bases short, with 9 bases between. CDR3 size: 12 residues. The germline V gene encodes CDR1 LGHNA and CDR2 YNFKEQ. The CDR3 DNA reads TGTGCCAGCAGCCAAGAGCGGGGTGGAGCTTTCTTT. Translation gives CASSQERGGAFF.

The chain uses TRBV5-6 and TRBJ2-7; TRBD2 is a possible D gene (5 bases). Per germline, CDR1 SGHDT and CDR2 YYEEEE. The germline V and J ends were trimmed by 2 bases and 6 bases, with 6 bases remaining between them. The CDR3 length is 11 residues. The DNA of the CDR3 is TGTGCCAGCAGCTTAAGCGGCGAGCAGTACTTC. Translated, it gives CASSLSGEQYF.

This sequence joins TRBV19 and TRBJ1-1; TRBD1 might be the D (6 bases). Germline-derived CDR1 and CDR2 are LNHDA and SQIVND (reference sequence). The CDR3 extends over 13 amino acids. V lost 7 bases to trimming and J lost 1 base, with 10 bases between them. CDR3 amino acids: CASTLTGNTEAFF. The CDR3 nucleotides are TGTGCCAGTACCCTGACAGGGAACACTGAAGCTTTCTTT. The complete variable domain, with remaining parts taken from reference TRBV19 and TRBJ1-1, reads DGGITQSPKYLFRKEGQNVTLSCEQNLNHDAMYWYRQDPGQGLRLIYYSQIVNDFQKGDIAEGYSVSREKKESFPLTVTSAQKNPTAFYLCASTLTGNTEAFFGQGTRLTVV.

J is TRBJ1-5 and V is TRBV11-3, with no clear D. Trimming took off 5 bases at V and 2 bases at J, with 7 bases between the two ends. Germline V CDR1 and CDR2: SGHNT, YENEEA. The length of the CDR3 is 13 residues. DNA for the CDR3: TGTGCCAGCAGCCTCGGGCGCAATCAGCCCCAGCATTTT. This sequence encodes CASSLGRNQPQHF.

The CDR3 loop is CASSVAGTGGYEQYF. In DNA form, the CDR3 reads TGTGCCAGCAGCGTAGCCGGGACAGGGGGTTACGAGCAGTACTTC. The V and J genes are TRBV9 and TRBJ2-7; 11 nucleotides line up with TRBD1. The CDR3 loop spans 15 amino acids. V gave up 0 bases and J gave up 4 bases; unmatched junction bases: 3. Germline CDR1 SGDLS, CDR2 YYNGEE.

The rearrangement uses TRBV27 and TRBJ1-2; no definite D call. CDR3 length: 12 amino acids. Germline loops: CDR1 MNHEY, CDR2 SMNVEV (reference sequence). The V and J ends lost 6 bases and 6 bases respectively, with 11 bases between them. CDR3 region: CASREARHGYTF. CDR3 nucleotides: TGTGCCAGCAGGGAAGCCAGACATGGCTACACCTTC.

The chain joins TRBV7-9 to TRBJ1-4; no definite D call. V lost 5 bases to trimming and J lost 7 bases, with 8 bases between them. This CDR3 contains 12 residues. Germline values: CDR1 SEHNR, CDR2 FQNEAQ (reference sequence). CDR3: CASSPGTEKLFF. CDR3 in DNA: TGTGCCAGCAGCCCCGGAACTGAAAAACTGTTTTTT.

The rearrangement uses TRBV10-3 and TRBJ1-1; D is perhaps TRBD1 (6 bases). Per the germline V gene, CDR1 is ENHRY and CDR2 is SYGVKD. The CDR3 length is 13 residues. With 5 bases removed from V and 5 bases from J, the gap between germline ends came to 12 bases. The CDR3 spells CAISLQGRTEAFF. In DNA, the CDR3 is TGTGCCATCAGTTTACAGGGTCGGACTGAAGCTTTCTTT.